In its sample, the clone carrying this TCR beta chain was seen a few times. What it binds is unknown. Approximately 9.2 milliliters was the volume of peripheral blood drawn from each donor. The sample comes from a study of blood T cells in healthy people across ages. Study-wide points: Unsorted PBMCs ruled out conclusive naive versus antigen-experienced comparison. Per million T cells, the diversity of TCR beta decreased roughly linearly as age advanced.

Germline V gene data show CDR1 as DFQATT and CDR2 as SNEGSKA (reference sequence). With V trimmed by 1 base and J by 5 bases, 8 bases remained unmatched. The CDR3 contains 15 residues. Then a second PCR, running about 6 to 11 cycles, was carried out with a sample-barcoded 5' primer and a J-beta primer mix. One entry per CDR3 protein, called by TCRdb with MiXCR from the 5' RACE reads. This table has about 1.5 million distinct CDR3 sequences, approximately 43% appearing once. The clonotype comes from a woman aged 18-29 years in good health. The chain joins TRBV20-1 to TRBJ2-3, with 8 bases that match TRBD2. Sequencing was performed on blood. This CDR3 is CSARGAGDGKDTQYF. The CDR3 coding sequence is TGCAGTGCTAGAGGAGCGGGAGACGGAAAAGATACGCAGTATTTT.